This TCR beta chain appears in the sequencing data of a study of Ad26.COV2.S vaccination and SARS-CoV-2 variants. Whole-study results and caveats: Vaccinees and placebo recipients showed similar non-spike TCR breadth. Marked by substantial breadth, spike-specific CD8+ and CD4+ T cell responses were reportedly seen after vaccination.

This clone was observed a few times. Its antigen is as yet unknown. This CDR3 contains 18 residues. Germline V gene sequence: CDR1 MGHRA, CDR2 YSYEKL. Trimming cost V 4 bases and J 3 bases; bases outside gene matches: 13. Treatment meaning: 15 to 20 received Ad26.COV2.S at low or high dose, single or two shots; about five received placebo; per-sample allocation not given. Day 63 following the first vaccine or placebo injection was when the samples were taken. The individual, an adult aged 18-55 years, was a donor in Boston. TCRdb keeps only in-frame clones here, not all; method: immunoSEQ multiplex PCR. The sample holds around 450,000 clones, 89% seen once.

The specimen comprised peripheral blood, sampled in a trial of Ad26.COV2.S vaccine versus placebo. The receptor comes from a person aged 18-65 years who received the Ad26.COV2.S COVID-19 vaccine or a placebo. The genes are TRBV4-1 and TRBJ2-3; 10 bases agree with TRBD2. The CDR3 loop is CASSRSSQAGGPTDTQYF. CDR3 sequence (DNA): TGCGCCAGCAGCCGGTCCTCACAAGCGGGGGGGCCAACAGATACGCAGTATTTT.